The entry that follows covers one T cell receptor beta chain sequence. Its antigen is as yet unknown. The sample belongs to a study of PD-1 blockade in classical Hodgkin lymphoma. Study observations and caveats: CD4+ but not CD8+ TCR diversity rose significantly by C4D1.

Documented time point: cycle 4 day 1 (C4D1), after less than 7 weeks of nivolumab. Relapses following autologous stem cell transplantation were seen in all patients, with brentuximab vedotin exposure varying. Using immunoSEQ multiplex PCR, the repertoire was profiled, and TCRdb retains in-frame clones only, with some absent. The data contain roughly 49,000 clones, around 90% of them singletons. Sample: peripheral blood mononuclear cells (PBMCs), taken before the fourth cycle of nivolumab. The origin of this receptor is a human donor with classical Hodgkin lymphoma.

CDR3 sequence: CATSTRDRSSYEQYF. The CDR3 bases are TGTGCCACATCAACCCGGGACAGGTCATCCTACGAGCAGTACTTC. The V gene is TRBV27, the J gene TRBJ2-7, with TRBD1 matching over 8 bases. Germline CDR1 is MNHEY and CDR2 is SMNVEV (reference sequence). The CDR3 has 15 residues. After removal of 10 bases from V and 1 base from J, the junction contained 12 bases not matched to a gene.